This T cell receptor (beta chain) was obtained from a study of T-cell memory formation after mild COVID-19. Study context: TCR clusters showed largely donor specificity. Study results and caveats: Of the contracting clones, CD4+ ones lay mainly in CM and EM, and CD8+ ones in EMRA.

One entry per CDR3 protein, called by TCRdb with MiXCR from the 5' RACE reads. The repertoire includes more than 300,000 distinct CDR3 sequences, 20% to 25% of them detected once, and roughly 23% sits in the top ten. As for this clonotype: The antigen is not known.

Sequencing was performed on PBMCs or a T cell subset sorted from them (not recorded which). The clonotype comes from a young man who had mild COVID-19 (a few samples of this study predate the infection). Cell type and time point are not known.

The CDR3 DNA reads as TGCGCCAGCAGCCAGACACGAGATACGCAGTATTTT. As protein: CASSQTRDTQYF. The gene calls are TRBV5-1 and TRBJ2-3, with D hard to call. Germline V CDR1 and CDR2: SGHRS, YFSETQ. V was pared by 4 bases and J by 5 bases, with 8 bases between. There are 12 residues in the CDR3.